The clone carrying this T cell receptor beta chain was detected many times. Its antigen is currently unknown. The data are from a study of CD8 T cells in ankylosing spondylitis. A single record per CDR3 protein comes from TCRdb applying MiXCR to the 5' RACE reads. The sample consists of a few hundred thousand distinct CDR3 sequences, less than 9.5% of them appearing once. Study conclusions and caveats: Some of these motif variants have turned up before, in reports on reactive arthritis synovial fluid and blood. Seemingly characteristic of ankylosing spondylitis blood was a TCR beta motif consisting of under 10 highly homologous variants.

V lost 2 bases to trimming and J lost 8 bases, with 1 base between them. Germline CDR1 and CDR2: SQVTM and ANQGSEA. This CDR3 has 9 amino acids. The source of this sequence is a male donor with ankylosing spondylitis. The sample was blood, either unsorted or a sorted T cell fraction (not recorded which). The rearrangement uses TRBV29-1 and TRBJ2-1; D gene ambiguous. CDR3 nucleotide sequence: TGCAGCGTTGAATATGAGCAGTTCTTC. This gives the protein CSVEYEQFF.